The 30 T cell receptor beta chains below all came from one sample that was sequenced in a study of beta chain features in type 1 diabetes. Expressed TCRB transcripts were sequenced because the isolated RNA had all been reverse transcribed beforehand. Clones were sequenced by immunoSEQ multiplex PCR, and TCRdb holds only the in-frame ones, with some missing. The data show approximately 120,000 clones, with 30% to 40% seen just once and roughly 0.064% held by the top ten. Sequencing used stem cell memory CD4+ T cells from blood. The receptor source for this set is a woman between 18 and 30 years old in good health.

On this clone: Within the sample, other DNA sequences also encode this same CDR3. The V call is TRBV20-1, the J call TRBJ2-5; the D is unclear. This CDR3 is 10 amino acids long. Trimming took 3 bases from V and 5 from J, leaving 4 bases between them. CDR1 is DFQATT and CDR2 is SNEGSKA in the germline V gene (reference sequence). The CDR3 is CSASLETQYF. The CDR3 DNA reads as TGCAGTGCTAGCTTGGAGACCCAGTACTTC.

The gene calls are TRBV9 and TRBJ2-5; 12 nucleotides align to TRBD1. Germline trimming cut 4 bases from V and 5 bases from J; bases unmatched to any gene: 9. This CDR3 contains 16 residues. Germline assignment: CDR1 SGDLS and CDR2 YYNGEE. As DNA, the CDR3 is TGTGCCAGCAGCATGAGGGGACAGGGGGCCCGGGAGACCCAGTACTTC. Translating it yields CASSMRGQGARETQYF.

The CDR3 is CASSTTSLANTGELFF. CDR3 coding DNA: TGTGCCAGCAGCACGACTAGCCTCGCGAACACCGGGGAGCTGTTTTTT. The chain employs TRBV7-9 and TRBJ2-2; 7 bases line up with TRBD2. Germline trimming cut 5 bases from V and 0 bases from J; bases unmatched to any gene: 6. This CDR3 region has 16 residues. Per the germline V gene, CDR1 is SEHNR and CDR2 is FQNEAQ (reference sequence).

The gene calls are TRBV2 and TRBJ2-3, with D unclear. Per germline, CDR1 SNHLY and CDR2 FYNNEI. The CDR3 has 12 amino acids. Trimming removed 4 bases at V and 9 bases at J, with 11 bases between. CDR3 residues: CASSGYSITQYF. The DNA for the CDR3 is TGTGCCAGCAGTGGGTACAGCATCACGCAGTATTTT.

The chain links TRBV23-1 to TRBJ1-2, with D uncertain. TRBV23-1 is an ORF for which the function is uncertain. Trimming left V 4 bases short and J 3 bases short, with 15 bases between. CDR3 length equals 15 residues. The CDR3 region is CASSLPNTSHYGYTF. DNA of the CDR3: TGCGCCAGCAGTCTTCCCAACACCTCCCACTATGGCTACACCTTC.

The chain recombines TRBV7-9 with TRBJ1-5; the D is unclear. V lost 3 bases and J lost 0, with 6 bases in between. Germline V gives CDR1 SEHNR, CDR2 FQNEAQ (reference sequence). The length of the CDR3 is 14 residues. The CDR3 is CASSLTYSNQPQHF. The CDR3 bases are TGTGCCAGCAGCTTGACATATAGCAATCAGCCCCAGCATTTT.

CDR3 loop: CASSYGTSGTREQYF. The CDR3 DNA follows: TGTGCCAGCAGCTACGGGACTAGCGGGACCAGGGAGCAGTACTTC. The chain links TRBV7-8 to TRBJ2-5, with 13 positions matching TRBD2. CDR3 length: 15 residues. Looked up from germline, CDR1 is SGHVS and CDR2 is FQNEAQ. The J segment lost 11 bases and the V segment lost 4 bases, leaving 10 bases of the junction unmatched. The full variable domain, in which reference TRBV7-8 and TRBJ2-5 provide the parts outside the CDR3, is GAGVSQSPRYKVAKRGQDVALRCDPISGHVSLFWYQQALGQGPEFLTYFQNEAQLDKSGLPSDRFFAERPEGSVSTLKIQRTQQEDSAVYLCASSYGTSGTREQYFGPGTRLLVL.

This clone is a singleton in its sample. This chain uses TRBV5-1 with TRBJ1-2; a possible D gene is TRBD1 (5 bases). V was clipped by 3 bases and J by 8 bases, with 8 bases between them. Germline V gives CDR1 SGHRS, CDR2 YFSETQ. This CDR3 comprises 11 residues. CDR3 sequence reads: CASSSDIGYTF. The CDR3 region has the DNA TGCGCCAGCAGCTCGGACATCGGCTACACCTTC.

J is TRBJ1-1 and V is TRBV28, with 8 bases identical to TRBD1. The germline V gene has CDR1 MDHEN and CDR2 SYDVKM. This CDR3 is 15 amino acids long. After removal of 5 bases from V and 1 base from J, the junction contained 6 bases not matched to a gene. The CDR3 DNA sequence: TGTGCCAGCAGTCCACACAGGGGGACGAACACTGAAGCTTTCTTT. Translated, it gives CASSPHRGTNTEAFF.

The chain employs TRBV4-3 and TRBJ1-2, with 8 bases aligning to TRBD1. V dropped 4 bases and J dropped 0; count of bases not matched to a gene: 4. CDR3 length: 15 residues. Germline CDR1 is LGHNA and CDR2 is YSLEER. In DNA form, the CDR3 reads TGCGCCAGCAGCCCTGACAGGGGAACTAACTATGGCTACACCTTC. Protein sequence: CASSPDRGTNYGYTF.

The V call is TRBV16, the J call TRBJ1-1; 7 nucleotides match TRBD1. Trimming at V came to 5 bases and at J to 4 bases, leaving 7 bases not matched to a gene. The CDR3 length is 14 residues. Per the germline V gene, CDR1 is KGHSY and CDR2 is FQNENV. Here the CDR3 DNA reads TGTGCCAGCAGCGCTCACAGGGGATCCACTGAAGCTTTCTTT. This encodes CASSAHRGSTEAFF.

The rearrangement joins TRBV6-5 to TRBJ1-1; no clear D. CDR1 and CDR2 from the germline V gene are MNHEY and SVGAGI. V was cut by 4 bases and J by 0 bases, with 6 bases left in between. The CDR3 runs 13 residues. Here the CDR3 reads CASSSYMNTEAFF. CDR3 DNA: TGTGCCAGCAGTTCTTATATGAACACTGAAGCTTTCTTT.

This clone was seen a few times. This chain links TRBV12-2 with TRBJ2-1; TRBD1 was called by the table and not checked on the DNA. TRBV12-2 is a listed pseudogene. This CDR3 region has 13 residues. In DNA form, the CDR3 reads TGTGCAAGTCGCTTAGGGCAGGACAATGAGCAGTTCTTC. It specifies CASRLGQDNEQFF.

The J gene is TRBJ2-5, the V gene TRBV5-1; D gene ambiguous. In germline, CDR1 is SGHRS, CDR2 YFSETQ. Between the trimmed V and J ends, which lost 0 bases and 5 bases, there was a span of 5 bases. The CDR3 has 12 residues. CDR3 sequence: CASSLVGETQYF. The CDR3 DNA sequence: TGCGCCAGCAGCTTGGTCGGTGAGACCCAGTACTTC.

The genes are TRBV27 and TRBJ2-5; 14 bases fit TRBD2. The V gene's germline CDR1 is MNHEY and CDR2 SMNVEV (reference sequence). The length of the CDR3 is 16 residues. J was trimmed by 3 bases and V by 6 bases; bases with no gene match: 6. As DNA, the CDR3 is TGTGCCAGCAGCCTGACTAGCGGGAGGGGGGAAGAGACCCAGTACTTC. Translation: CASSLTSGRGEETQYF.

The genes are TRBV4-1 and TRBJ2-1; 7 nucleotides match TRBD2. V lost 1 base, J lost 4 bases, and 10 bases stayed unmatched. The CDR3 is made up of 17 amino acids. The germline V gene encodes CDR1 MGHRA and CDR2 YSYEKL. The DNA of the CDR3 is TGCGCCAGCAGCCAAGGGTTTGGGAGGGCCTCTTACAATGAGCAGTTCTTC. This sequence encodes CASSQGFGRASYNEQFF.

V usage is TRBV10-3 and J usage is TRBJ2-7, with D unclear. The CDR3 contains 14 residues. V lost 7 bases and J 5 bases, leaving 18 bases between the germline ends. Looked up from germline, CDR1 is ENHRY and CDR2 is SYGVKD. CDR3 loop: CAIKARPVLDEQYF. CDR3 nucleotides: TGTGCCATCAAAGCCAGGCCTGTGTTGGACGAGCAGTACTTC.

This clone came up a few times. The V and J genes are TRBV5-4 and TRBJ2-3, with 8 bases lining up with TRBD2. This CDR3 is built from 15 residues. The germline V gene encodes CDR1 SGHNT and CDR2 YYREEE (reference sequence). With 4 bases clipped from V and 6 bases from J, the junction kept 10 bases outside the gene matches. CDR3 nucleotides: TGTGCCAGCAGCCAGAGCGGGAGCTCTTCCGATACGCAGTATTTT. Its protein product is CASSQSGSSSDTQYF. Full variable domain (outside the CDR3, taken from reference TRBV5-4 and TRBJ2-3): ETGVTQSPTHLIKTRGQQVTLRCSSQSGHNTVSWYQQALGQGPQFIFQYYREEENGRGNFPPRFSGLQFPNYSSELNVNALELDDSALYLCASSQSGSSSDTQYFGPGTRLTVL.

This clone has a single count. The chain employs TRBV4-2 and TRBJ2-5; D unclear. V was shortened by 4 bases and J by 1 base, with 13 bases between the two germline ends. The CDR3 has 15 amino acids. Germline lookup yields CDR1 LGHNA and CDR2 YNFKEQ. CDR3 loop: CASSPSTFLQETQYF. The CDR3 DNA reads TGTGCCAGCAGCCCTTCGACATTTCTCCAAGAGACCCAGTACTTC.

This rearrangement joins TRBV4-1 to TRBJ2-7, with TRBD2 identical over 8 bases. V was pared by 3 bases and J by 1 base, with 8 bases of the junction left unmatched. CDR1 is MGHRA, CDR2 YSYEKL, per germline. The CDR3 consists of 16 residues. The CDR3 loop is CASSHLMAGGSYEQYF. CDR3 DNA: TGCGCCAGCAGCCATCTTATGGCGGGAGGATCCTACGAGCAGTACTTC.

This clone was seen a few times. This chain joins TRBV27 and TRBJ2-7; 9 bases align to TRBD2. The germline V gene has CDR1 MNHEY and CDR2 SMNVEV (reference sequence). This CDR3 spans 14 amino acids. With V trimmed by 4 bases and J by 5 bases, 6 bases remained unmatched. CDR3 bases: TGTGCCAGCAGTTCCCTAGCGGGAATCAACGAGCAGTACTTC. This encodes CASSSLAGINEQYF.

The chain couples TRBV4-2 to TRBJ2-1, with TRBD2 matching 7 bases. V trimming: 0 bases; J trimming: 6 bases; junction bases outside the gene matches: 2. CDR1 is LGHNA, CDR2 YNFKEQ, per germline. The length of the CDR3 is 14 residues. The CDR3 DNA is TGTGCCAGCAGCCAAGATCTAGCGGTCAATGAGCAGTTCTTC. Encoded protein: CASSQDLAVNEQFF.

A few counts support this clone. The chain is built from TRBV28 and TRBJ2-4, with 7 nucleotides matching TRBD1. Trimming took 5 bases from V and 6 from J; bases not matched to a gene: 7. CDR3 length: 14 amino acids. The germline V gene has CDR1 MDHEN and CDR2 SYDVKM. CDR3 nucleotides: TGTGCCAGCAGTCAAATACAGGGGACAAACATTCAGTACTTC. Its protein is CASSQIQGTNIQYF.

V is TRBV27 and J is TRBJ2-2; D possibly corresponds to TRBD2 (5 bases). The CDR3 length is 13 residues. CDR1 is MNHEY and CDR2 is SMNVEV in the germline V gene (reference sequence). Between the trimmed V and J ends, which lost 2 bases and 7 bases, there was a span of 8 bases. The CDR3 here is CASSLRGHGELFF. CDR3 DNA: TGTGCCAGCAGTTTACGAGGGCACGGGGAGCTGTTTTTT.

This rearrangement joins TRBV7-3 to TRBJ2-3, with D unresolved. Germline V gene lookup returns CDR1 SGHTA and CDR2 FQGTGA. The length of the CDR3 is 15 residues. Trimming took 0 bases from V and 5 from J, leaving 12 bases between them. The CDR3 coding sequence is TGTGCCAGCAGCTTAACGAATCGGGTGGGAGATACGCAGTATTTT. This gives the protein CASSLTNRVGDTQYF. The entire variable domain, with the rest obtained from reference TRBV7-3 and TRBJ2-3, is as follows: GAGVSQTPSNKVTEKGKYVELRCDPISGHTALYWYRQSLGQGPEFLIYFQGTGAADDSGLPNDRFFAVRPEGSVSTLKIQRTERGDSAVYLCASSLTNRVGDTQYFGPGTRLTVL.

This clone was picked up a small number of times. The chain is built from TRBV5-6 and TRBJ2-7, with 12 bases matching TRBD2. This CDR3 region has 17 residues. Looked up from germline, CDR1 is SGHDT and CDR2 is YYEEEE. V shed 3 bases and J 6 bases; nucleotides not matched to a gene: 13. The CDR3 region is CASSYGLAGRALSEQYF. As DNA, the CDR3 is TGTGCCAGCAGCTACGGACTAGCGGGAAGAGCGTTATCCGAGCAGTACTTC.

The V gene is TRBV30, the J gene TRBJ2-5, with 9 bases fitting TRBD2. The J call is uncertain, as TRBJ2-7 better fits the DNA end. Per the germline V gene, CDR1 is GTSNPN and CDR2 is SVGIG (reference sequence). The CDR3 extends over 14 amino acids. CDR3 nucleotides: TGTGCCTGGAGTCTAGGACTAGCGCTCTACGAGCAGTACTTC. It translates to CAWSLGLALYEQYF.

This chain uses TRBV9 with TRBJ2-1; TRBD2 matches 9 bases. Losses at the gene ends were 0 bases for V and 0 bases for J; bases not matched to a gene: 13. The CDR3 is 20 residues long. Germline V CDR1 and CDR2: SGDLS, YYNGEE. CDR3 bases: TGTGCCAGCAGCGTAGGGGCTAGCGGGACTTATTTTAGCTCCTACAATGAGCAGTTCTTC. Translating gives CASSVGASGTYFSSYNEQFF.

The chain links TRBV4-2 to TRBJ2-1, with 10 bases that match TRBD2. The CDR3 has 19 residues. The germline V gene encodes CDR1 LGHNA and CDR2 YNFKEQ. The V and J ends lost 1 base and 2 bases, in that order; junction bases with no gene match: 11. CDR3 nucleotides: TGTGCCAGCAGCCAAGCGGGGACTAGCGTAGTGGGTACCTACAATGAGCAGTTCTTC. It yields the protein CASSQAGTSVVGTYNEQFF.

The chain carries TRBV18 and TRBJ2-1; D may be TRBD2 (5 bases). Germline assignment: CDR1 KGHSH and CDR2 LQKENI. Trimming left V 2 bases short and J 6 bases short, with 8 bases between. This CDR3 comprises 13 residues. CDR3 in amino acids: CASSPNRGNEQFF. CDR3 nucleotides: TGTGCCAGCTCACCAAACCGGGGCAATGAGCAGTTCTTC.